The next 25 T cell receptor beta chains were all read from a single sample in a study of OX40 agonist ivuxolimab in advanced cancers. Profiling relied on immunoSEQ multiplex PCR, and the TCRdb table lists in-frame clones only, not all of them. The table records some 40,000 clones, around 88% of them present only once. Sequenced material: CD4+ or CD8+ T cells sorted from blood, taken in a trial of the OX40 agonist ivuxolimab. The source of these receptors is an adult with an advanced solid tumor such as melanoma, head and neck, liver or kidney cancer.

The CDR3 nucleotides are TGTGCCAGCAGAGTCCGGGAGGCTAATGAAAAACTGTTTTTT. Its translation is CASRVREANEKLFF. V gene TRBV4-2 combines with J gene TRBJ1-4; no definite D call. CDR1 and CDR2 from the germline V gene are LGHNA and YNFKEQ. The CDR3 sequence is 14 residues long. The germline V and J ends were trimmed by 6 bases and 3 bases, with 11 bases remaining between them.

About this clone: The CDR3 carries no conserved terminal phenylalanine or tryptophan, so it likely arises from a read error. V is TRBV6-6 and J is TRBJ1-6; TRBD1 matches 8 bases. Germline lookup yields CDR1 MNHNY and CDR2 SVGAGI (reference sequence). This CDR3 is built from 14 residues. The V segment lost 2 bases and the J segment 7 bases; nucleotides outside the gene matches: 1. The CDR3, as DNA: TGTGCCAGCAGTTACCGGACAGGGAATTCACCCCTCCACCTT. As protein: CASSYRTGNSPLHL.

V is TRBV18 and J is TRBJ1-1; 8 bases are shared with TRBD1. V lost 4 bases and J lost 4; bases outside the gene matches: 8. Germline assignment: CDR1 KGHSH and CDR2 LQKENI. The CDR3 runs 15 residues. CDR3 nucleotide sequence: TGTGCCAGCTCACAGGGACAGGCCTGGGGCACTGAAGCTTTCTTT. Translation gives CASSQGQAWGTEAFF.

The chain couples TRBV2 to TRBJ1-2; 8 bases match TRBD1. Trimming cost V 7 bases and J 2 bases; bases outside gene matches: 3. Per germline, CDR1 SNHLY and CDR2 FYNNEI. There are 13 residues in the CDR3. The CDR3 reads CASMGQVNYGYTF. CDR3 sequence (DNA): TGTGCCAGCATGGGACAGGTGAACTATGGCTACACCTTC.

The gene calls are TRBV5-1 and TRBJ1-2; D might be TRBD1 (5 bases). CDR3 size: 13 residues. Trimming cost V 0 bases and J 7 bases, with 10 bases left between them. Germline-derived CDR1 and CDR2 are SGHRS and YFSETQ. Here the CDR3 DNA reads TGCGCCAGCAGCTTGGACAGGAATAGTGGCTACACCTTC. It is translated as CASSLDRNSGYTF.

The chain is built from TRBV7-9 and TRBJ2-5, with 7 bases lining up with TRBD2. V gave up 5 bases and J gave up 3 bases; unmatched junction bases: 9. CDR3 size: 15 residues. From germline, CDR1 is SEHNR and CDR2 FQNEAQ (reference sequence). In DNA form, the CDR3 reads TGTGCCAGCAGCCCCTGGCGGGGAGGGGAAGAGACCCAGTACTTC. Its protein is CASSPWRGGEETQYF.

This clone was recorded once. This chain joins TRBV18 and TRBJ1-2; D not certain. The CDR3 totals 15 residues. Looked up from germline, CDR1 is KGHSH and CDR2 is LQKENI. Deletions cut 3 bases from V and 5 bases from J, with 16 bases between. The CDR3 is CASSPTRAETYGYTF. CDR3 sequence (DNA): TGTGCCAGCTCACCCACTCGGGCCGAAACTTATGGCTACACCTTC.

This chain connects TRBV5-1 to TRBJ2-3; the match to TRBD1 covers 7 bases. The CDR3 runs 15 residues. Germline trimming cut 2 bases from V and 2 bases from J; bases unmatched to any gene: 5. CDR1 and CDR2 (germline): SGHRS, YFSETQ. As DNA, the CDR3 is TGCGCCAGCAGCTTAGGCAGGGGGTTCACAGATACGCAGTATTTT. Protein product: CASSLGRGFTDTQYF.

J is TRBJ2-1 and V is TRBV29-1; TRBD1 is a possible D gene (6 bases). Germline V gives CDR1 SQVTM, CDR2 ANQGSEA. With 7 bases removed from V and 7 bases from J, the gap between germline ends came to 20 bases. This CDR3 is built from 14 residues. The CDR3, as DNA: TGCAGCGCTTCTGGTACAGGGATTAGGAATGAGCAGTTCTTC. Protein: CSASGTGIRNEQFF.

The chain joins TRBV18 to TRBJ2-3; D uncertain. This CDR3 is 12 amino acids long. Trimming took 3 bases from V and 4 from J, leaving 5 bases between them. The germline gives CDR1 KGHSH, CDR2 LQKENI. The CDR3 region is CASSPESDTQYF. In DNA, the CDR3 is TGTGCCAGCTCACCGGAATCAGATACGCAGTATTTT.

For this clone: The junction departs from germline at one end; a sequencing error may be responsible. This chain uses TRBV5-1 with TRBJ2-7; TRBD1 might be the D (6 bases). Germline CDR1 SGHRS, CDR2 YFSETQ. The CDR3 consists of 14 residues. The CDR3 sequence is CASNQQGSSYGQYF. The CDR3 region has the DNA TGCGCCAGCAACCAACAGGGCTCTTCCTACGGGCAGTACTTC.

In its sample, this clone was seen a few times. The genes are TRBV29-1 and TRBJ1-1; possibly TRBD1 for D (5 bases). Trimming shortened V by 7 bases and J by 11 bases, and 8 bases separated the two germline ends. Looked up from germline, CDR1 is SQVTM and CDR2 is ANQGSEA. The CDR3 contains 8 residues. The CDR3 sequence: CSAPGAFF. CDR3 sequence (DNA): TGCAGCGCCCCAGGGGCTTTCTTT.

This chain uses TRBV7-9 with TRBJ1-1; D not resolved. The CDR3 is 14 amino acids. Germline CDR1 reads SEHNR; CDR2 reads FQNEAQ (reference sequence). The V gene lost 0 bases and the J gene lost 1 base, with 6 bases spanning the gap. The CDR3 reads CASSLAGSNTEAFF. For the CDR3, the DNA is TGTGCCAGCAGCTTAGCAGGGTCGAACACTGAAGCTTTCTTT.

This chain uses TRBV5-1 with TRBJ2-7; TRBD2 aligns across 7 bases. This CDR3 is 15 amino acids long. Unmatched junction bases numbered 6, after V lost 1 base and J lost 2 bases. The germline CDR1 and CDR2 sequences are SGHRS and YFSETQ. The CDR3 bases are TGCGCCAGCAGCTTGCAGAGTGGGGGGGCCTACGAGCAGTACTTC. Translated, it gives CASSLQSGGAYEQYF.

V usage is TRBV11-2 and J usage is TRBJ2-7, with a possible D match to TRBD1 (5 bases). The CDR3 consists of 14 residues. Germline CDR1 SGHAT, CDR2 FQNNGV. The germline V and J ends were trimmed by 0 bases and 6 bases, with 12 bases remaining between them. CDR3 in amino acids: CASSLERQTGEQYF. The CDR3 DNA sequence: TGTGCCAGCAGCTTAGAGAGACAGACGGGCGAGCAGTACTTC.

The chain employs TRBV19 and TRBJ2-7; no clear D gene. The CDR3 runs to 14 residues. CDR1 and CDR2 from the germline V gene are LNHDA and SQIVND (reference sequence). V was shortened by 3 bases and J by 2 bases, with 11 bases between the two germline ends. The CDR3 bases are TGTGCCAGTAGTATTGAGATTGCGGCCTACGAGCAGTACTTC. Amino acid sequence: CASSIEIAAYEQYF.

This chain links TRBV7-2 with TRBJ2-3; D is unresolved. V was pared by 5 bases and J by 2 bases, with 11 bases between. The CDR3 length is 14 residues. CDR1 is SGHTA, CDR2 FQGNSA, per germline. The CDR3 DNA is TGTGCCAGCAGCCCCAGTGGCTACACAGATACGCAGTATTTT. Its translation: CASSPSGYTDTQYF.

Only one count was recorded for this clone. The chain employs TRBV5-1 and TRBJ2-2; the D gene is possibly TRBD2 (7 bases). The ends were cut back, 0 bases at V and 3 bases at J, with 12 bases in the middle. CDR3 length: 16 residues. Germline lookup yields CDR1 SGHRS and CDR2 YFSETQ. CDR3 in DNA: TGCGCCAGCAGCTTGGATGGGGGGGCCGACACCGGGGAGCTGTTTTTT. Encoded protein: CASSLDGGADTGELFF.

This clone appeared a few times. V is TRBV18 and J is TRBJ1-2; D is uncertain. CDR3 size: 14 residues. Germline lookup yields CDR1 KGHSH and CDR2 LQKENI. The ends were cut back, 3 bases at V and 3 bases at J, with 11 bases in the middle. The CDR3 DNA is TGTGCCAGCTCACCTGGAGGTTTGGACTATGGCTACACCTTC. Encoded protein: CASSPGGLDYGYTF.

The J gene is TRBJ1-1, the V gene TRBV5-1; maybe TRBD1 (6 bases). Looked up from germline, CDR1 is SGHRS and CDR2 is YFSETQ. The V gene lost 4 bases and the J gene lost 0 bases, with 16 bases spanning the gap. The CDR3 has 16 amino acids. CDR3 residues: CASSRFATGMNTEAFF. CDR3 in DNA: TGCGCCAGCAGCAGATTTGCGACAGGAATGAACACTGAAGCTTTCTTT.

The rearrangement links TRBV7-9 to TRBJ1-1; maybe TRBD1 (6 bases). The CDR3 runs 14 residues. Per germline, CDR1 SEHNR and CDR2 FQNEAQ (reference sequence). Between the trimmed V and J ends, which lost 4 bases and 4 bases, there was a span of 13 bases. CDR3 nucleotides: TGTGCCAGCAGCTGGGTGGGGGGCGGCACTGAAGCTTTCTTT. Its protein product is CASSWVGGGTEAFF.

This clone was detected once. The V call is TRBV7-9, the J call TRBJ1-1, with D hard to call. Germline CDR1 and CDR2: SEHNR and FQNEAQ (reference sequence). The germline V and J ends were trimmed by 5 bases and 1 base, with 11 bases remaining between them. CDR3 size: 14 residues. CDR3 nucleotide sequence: TGTGCCAGCAGCCCGCGGAGGGCGAACACTGAAGCTTTCTTT. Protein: CASSPRRANTEAFF.

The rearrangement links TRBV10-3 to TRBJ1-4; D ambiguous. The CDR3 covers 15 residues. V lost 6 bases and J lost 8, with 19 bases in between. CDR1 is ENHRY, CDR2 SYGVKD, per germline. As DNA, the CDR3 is TGTGCCATCAGACAAGACCGCTCCGGCAGGGAAAAACTGTTTTTT. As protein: CAIRQDRSGREKLFF.

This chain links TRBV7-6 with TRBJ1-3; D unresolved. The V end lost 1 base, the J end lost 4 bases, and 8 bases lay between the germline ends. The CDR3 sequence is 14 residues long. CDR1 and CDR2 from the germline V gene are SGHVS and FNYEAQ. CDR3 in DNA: TGTGCCAGCAGCTTAGGGAACAACGGAAACACCATATATTTT. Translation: CASSLGNNGNTIYF.

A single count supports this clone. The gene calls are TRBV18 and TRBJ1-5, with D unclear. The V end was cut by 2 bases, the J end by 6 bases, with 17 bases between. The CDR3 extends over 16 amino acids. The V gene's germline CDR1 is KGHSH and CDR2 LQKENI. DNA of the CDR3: TGTGCCAGCTCACCATTGGGCAGCACCGGGGTTCAGCCCCAGCATTTT. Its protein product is CASSPLGSTGVQPQHF.